The 23 T cell receptor beta chains given below trace back to one sample, sequenced in a study of T cells in Graves' hyperthyroidism and ophthalmopathy. Amplification of TCR beta CDR3 regions was performed using RNA transcripts as template. The TCR CDR3 first-round RT-PCR relied on the HTBI primer set. One entry per CDR3 protein, called by TCRdb with MiXCR from the multiplex PCR reads. The sample comprises 350,000 to 400,000 distinct CDR3 sequences, about 15% of which are singletons, and approximately 11% rests with the top ten. Sequencing was performed on blood. The receptors here all came from a woman in her fifties or sixties with Graves' hyperthyroidism.

This clonotype was found many times. CDR3 sequence reads: CASSLVGQANTEAFF. Here the CDR3 DNA reads TGTGCCAGCAGCTTAGTGGGACAGGCTAACACTGAAGCTTTCTTT. This chain joins TRBV13 and TRBJ1-1; 8 bases align to TRBD1. The CDR3 is 15 residues long. With V trimmed by 1 base and J by 2 bases, 3 bases remained unmatched. Germline V gene sequence: CDR1 PRHDT, CDR2 FYEKMQ (reference sequence).

The genes are TRBV13 and TRBJ2-7; unclear D gene. The CDR3 contains 15 residues. The V gene's germline CDR1 is PRHDT and CDR2 FYEKMQ (reference sequence). The germline V and J ends were trimmed by 0 bases and 3 bases, with 12 bases remaining between them. CDR3 sequence (DNA): TGTGCCAGCAGCTTAGGGGGTAGCCCGGTCTACGAGCAGTACTTC. Its protein is CASSLGGSPVYEQYF.

The gene calls are TRBV7-9 and TRBJ2-5; no reliable D call. V was clipped by 1 base and J by 7 bases, with 7 bases between them. Germline CDR1 and CDR2: SEHNR and FQNEAQ (reference sequence). The CDR3 is made up of 12 amino acids. The CDR3 loop reads CASSLERTTQYF. CDR3 DNA: TGTGCCAGCAGCTTAGAACGGACGACCCAGTACTTC.

The V call is TRBV19, the J call TRBJ2-7; 12 bases match TRBD2. Germline V gene lookup returns CDR1 LNHDA and CDR2 SQIVND (reference sequence). Trimming took 4 bases from V and 2 from J; bases not matched to a gene: 3. CDR3 length equals 15 residues. In DNA, the CDR3 is TGTGCCAGTAGTACTCTAGCGGGAGGGCCCTACGAGCAGTACTTC. Protein sequence: CASSTLAGGPYEQYF.

This clonotype appeared many times. The V and J genes are TRBV11-2 and TRBJ2-5; D is possibly TRBD2 (6 bases). The CDR3 is 13 amino acids. Deletions cut 1 base from V and 5 bases from J, with 8 bases between. CDR1 and CDR2 from the germline V gene are SGHAT and FQNNGV. The CDR3 coding sequence is TGTGCCAGCAGCTTAGGGGACTTCGAGACCCAGTACTTC. This translates into CASSLGDFETQYF.

This clonotype was detected ten times or more. The J gene is TRBJ1-5, the V gene TRBV12-3 or TRBV12-4; 8 bases agree with TRBD1. The length of the CDR3 is 14 residues. The V and J ends lost 6 bases and 5 bases, in that order; junction bases with no gene match: 6. CDR3 DNA: TGTGCCAGCAGCCCTGGACAGGGAGATCAGCCCCAGCATTTT. It is translated as CASSPGQGDQPQHF.

This clonotype came up a few times. V is TRBV6-5 and J is TRBJ2-7; possibly TRBD1 for D (8 bases). Germline values: CDR1 MNHEY, CDR2 SVGAGI. The CDR3 spans 16 residues. Deletions cut 0 bases from V and 4 bases from J, with 16 bases between. CDR3 sequence reads: CASSYSDTGGAYEQYF. CDR3 bases: TGTGCCAGCAGTTACTCCGACACAGGGGGGGCTTACGAGCAGTACTTC.

The chain recombines TRBV19 with TRBJ2-1, with unresolved D. This CDR3 has 13 residues. Germline V lookup: CDR1 LNHDA, CDR2 SQIVND (reference sequence). V was clipped by 4 bases and J by 3 bases, with 7 bases between them. The CDR3: CASSNRVYNEQFF. The CDR3 coding sequence is TGTGCCAGTAGTAATCGGGTCTACAATGAGCAGTTCTTC.

J is TRBJ1-3 and V is TRBV7-2; D unclear. Per germline, CDR1 SGHTA and CDR2 FQGNSA. The V end was cut by 3 bases, the J end by 0 bases, with 9 bases between. The CDR3 consists of 15 residues. CDR3 bases: TGTGCCAGCAGCTTGTCCAGAGTCTCTGGAAACACCATATATTTT. It encodes CASSLSRVSGNTIYF.

This clonotype was seen a handful of times. The rearrangement uses TRBV19 and TRBJ2-3; 14 bases align to TRBD2. Germline V gene lookup returns CDR1 LNHDA and CDR2 SQIVND (reference sequence). The CDR3 is 17 amino acids. The trim removed 1 base at V and 6 bases at J, leaving 6 bases unmatched. CDR3 amino acids: CASSIGPGLAGADTQYF. DNA of the CDR3: TGTGCCAGTAGTATAGGGCCGGGACTAGCGGGAGCTGATACGCAGTATTTT.

This clonotype came up many times. The chain couples TRBV20-1 to TRBJ2-1; no clear D gene. The CDR3 is made up of 12 amino acids. Germline V gene data show CDR1 as DFQATT and CDR2 as SNEGSKA (reference sequence). The V end lost 0 bases, the J end lost 9 bases, and 9 bases lay between the germline ends. The CDR3 sequence: CSARDRVSEQFF. For the CDR3, the DNA is TGCAGTGCTAGAGATCGGGTCTCTGAGCAGTTCTTC.

This clonotype was found many times. V usage is TRBV2 and J usage is TRBJ1-2, with no clear D. This CDR3 comprises 12 residues. The V gene lost 4 bases and the J gene lost 4 bases, with 7 bases spanning the gap. The germline V gene has CDR1 SNHLY and CDR2 FYNNEI. This CDR3 reads CASSAGGYGYTF. The DNA for the CDR3 is TGTGCCAGCAGTGCAGGCGGCTATGGCTACACCTTC.

This clonotype was observed a few times. The chain joins TRBV19 to TRBJ2-1; 8 positions match TRBD2. This CDR3 spans 13 amino acids. The germline gives CDR1 LNHDA, CDR2 SQIVND (reference sequence). V shed 3 bases, J shed 7 bases, and the junction held 2 bases outside the gene matches. The CDR3 loop is CASSIGLANEQFF. CDR3 sequence (DNA): TGTGCCAGTAGTATCGGACTAGCAAATGAGCAGTTCTTC.

This clonotype was detected a few times. The chain carries TRBV15 and TRBJ1-2; 9 nucleotides match TRBD1. The CDR3 runs to 14 residues. The V segment lost 1 base and the J segment 7 bases; nucleotides outside the gene matches: 4. Germline loops: CDR1 LNHNV, CDR2 YYDKDF (reference sequence). CDR3 sequence: CATSRGGTGSGYTF. DNA of the CDR3: TGTGCCACCAGCAGAGGGGGGACAGGGTCTGGCTACACCTTC. The full variable domain, its missing parts supplied by reference TRBV15 and TRBJ1-2, is DAMVIQNPRYQVTQFGKPVTLSCSQTLNHNVMYWYQQKSSQAPKLLFHYYDKDFNNEADTPDNFQSRRPNTSFCFLDIRSPGLGDTAMYLCATSRGGTGSGYTFGSGTRLTVV.

There are many counts of this clonotype. The DNA for the CDR3 is TGTGCCAGCAGTCCACAGGGCGATGAGCAGTTCTTC. Translation gives CASSPQGDEQFF. This chain joins TRBV2 and TRBJ2-1; tentative D call: TRBD1 (6 bases). Germline V gives CDR1 SNHLY, CDR2 FYNNEI. The CDR3 spans 12 residues. The ends were cut back, 5 bases at V and 8 bases at J, with 10 bases in the middle.

This clonotype has a count of ten or more. The rearrangement joins TRBV30 to TRBJ2-7, with TRBD2 matching 8 bases. CDR3 size: 13 residues. Trimming removed 8 bases from V and 0 bases from J; junction bases left unmatched: 6. Germline CDR1 reads GTSNPN; CDR2 reads SVGIG (reference sequence). Here the CDR3 reads CAHQREGSYEQYF. CDR3 DNA sequence: TGTGCCCACCAACGGGAGGGCTCCTACGAGCAGTACTTC. The full variable domain, with the rest looked up from reference TRBV30 and TRBJ2-7, is SQTIHQWPATLVQPVGSPLSLECTVEGTSNPNLYWYRQAAGRGLQLLFYSVGIGQISSEVPQNLSASRPQDRQFILSSKKLLLSDSGFYLCAHQREGSYEQYFGPGTRLTVT.

This clonotype was detected only a few times. The chain has TRBV11-3 and TRBJ2-5; D perhaps matches TRBD1 (5 bases). Germline loops: CDR1 SGHNT, CDR2 YENEEA. Trimming took off 6 bases at V and 4 bases at J, with 15 bases between the two ends. The CDR3 contains 14 residues. CDR3 coding DNA: TGTGCCAGCAGTGAATCCAGGGCCACAGAGACCCAGTACTTC. Its protein product is CASSESRATETQYF.

V gene TRBV6-5 combines with J gene TRBJ2-5; TRBD2 matches 10 bases. Trimming took 0 bases from V and 4 from J; bases not matched to a gene: 11. Germline-derived CDR1 and CDR2 are MNHEY and SVGAGI. The CDR3 runs to 18 residues. The CDR3 loop reads CASSYSILLSGRGETQYF. CDR3 sequence (DNA): TGTGCCAGCAGTTACTCGATCTTGCTCAGCGGGAGGGGAGAGACCCAGTACTTC.

This clonotype was counted many times. This chain connects TRBV3-1 to TRBJ2-3; either TRBD1 or TRBD2 may fit D (6 bases each). Per germline, CDR1 LGHDT and CDR2 YNNKEL (reference sequence). V was trimmed by 0 bases and J by 6 bases, leaving 7 bases between them. The CDR3 has 13 residues. CDR3 sequence reads: CASSQEGGDTQYF. The CDR3 nucleotides read TGTGCCAGCAGCCAAGAAGGGGGGGATACGCAGTATTTT.

This clonotype has a count of ten or more. This sequence joins TRBV7-9 and TRBJ2-7; no clear D. V lost 2 bases and J lost 6, with 8 bases in between. Germline lookup yields CDR1 SEHNR and CDR2 FQNEAQ (reference sequence). This CDR3 comprises 12 residues. CDR3 in DNA: TGTGCCAGCAGCTTAAGAGCCTCCGAGCAGTACTTC. It is translated as CASSLRASEQYF.

This clonotype has a handful of counts. This chain links TRBV27 with TRBJ2-5; D not resolved. Trimming took off 4 bases at V and 4 bases at J, with 16 bases between the two ends. The CDR3 spans 15 residues. CDR1 and CDR2 from the germline V gene are MNHEY and SMNVEV (reference sequence). The CDR3 loop reads CASSSPGTTRETQYF. The DNA of the CDR3 is TGTGCCAGCAGTTCGCCGGGCACTACACGAGAGACCCAGTACTTC.

This clonotype was picked up many times. The V gene is TRBV28, the J gene TRBJ2-7; D gene unclear. Trimming left V 6 bases short and J 3 bases short, with 6 bases between. CDR3 length: 11 amino acids. Germline V gene data show CDR1 as MDHEN and CDR2 as SYDVKM. CDR3 residues: CASSFGYEQYF. The CDR3 DNA reads TGTGCCAGCAGCTTCGGCTACGAGCAGTACTTC.

At least ten counts were recorded for this clonotype. This chain joins TRBV5-1 and TRBJ1-3; D is possibly TRBD1 (5 bases). CDR1 and CDR2 (germline): SGHRS, YFSETQ. With 4 bases removed from V and 3 bases from J, the gap between germline ends came to 11 bases. CDR3 length: 14 residues. CDR3 DNA sequence: TGCGCCAGCAGCCCCGGGACGGGTGGAAACACCATATATTTT. As protein: CASSPGTGGNTIYF.